This T cell receptor (beta chain) is from a study of siplizumab effects on memory and regulatory T cells. Study-level results: Naive T cells were seen as more diverse than memory cells and as major alloresponse contributors. Sequences that were alloreactive and traceable to unstimulated CD4+ memory cells were significantly reduced by siplizumab.

Concerning this clone itself: Its antigen is unknown.

Germline CDR1 and CDR2: MNHEY and SVGAGI. V lost 0 bases, J lost 2 bases, and 7 bases lay in between. This CDR3 is built from 14 residues. Sequencing was performed with immunoSEQ multiplex PCR; in TCRdb, only in-frame clones are kept and a portion is missing. This repertoire shows around 86,000 clones, 85% to 95% found once; its top ten account for over 0.25%. This TCR was sampled from a human donor in good health. The genes are TRBV6-5 and TRBJ2-5; D is undetermined. The sample comprised non-Treg CD4+ T cells sorted from blood. CDR3 region: CASSYSRLQETQYF. The CDR3 nucleotides read TGTGCCAGCAGTTACTCGAGGCTGCAAGAGACCCAGTACTTC.